The following is a T cell receptor (beta chain) sequence with its context. Its antigen is not known. The source of the sample is a study of monozygotic twins with inflammatory bowel disease. Study-wide results and limits: For repertoire similarity, concordant twins did not differ from discordant twins, possibly because power was limited. No one strong IBD-associated signal or clonotype was supported. Twins with IBD had fewer clonotypes in common with others than healthy twins, particularly during disease activity.

TCRdb reworked the 5' RACE reads into one entry per CDR3 protein, no DNA. The listing records nearly 45,000 distinct CDR3 sequences. Every single donor had a roughly 2.5 ml blood sample drawn. The CDR3 extends over 14 amino acids. Germline V lookup: CDR1 KGHSH, CDR2 LQKENI. This chain links TRBV18 with TRBJ2-5. Sequenced sample: blood. This TCR was recovered from a human donor with ulcerative colitis or Crohn's disease, or a healthy co-twin of an affected twin (not recorded which). CDR3 amino acids: CASSSSGIQETQYF.